This T cell receptor beta chain comes out of a study of blood T cell repertoires in COVID-19. About the study: PBMCs, B-cell-depleted T cells, or T cells were the source of the cDNA or gDNA that made up the material.

CDR3 size: 15 residues. J lost 7 bases, V lost 5 bases, and 4 bases had no gene match. Germline-derived CDR1 and CDR2 are MNHEY and SMNVEV (reference sequence). Per the study methods: Amplification from reference gene primers served as the basis for estimated nucleated cell counts. Method: immunoSEQ multiplex PCR; TCRdb's copy keeps in-frame clones and lacks some. V and J calls plus clone size are reproduced from that table; the DNA served to infer D and trimming. Of 140,000 or so clones in the sample, approximately 84% were seen once. Sequencing input: peripheral blood. The TCR sequence derives from a human donor with acute or convalescent COVID-19. The donor label of this sample is uncertain. The chain recombines TRBV27 with TRBJ1-6; TRBD1 matches at 11 bases. CDR3 coding DNA: TGTGCCAGCAGTCTCCGGGACAGGGGGAATTCACCCCTCCACTTT. Residues: CASSLRDRGNSPLHF.